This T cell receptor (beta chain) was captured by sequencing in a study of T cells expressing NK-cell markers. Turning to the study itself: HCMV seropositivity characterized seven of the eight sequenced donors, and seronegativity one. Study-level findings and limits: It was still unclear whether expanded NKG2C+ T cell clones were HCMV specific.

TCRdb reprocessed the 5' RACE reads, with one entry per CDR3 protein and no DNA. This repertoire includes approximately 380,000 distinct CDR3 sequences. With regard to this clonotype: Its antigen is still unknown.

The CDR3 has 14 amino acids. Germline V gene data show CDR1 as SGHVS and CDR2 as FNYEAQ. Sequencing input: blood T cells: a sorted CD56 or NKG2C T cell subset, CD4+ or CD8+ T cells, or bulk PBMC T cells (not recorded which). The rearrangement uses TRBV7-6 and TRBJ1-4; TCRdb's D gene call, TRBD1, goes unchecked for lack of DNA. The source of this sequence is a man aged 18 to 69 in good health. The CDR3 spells CASSPLGRDEKLFF. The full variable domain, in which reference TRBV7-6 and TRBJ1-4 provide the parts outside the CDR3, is GAGVSQSPRYKVTKRGQDVALRCDPISGHVSLYWYRQALGQGPEFLTYFNYEAQQDKSGLPNDRFSAERPEGSISTLTIQRTEQRDSAMYRCASSPLGRDEKLFFGSGTQLSVL.